Described below is a single T cell receptor beta chain sequence and its context. What it binds is unknown. The CDR3 has 15 amino acids. V trimming: 6 bases; J trimming: 3 bases; junction bases outside the gene matches: 9. The germline V gene has CDR1 SGHDT and CDR2 YYEEEE. The data were taken from a study of PD-L1 blockade in urothelial cancer. TCRdb keeps only in-frame clones here, not all; method: immunoSEQ multiplex PCR. The sample consists of about 120,000 clones, 80% to 90% of them appearing once. As for time point: peripheral blood 6 weeks after treatment start. Study conclusions and caveats: Tumor-associated TCR clones expanded more in blood at 3 weeks in patients with durable benefit.

The chain joins TRBV5-6 to TRBJ1-5; 7 positions match TRBD1. The sequencing here drew on PBMCs, taken around atezolizumab (anti-PD-L1) treatment. The clonotype comes from a man aged 55 to 70 with urothelial cancer. The CDR3 bases are TGTGCCAGCACCCTCTTCAGGGGGGACAATCAGCCCCAGCATTTT. Its protein is CASTLFRGDNQPQHF.